Each of the 14 T cell receptor beta chains below was sequenced from the same sample in a study of control samples from healthy donors and cancer patients (dated by TCRdb to the early 2020s). Library generation was performed with the immunoSEQ multiplex PCR assay. TCRdb carries this immuneACCESS record with in-frame sequences only. Its versions omit some clonotypes, under half of them owing to an unresolved V gene in the studies checked, with the rest unexplained. For this sample there are 130,000 to 150,000 clones; around nine tenths appear just once. Over 9% of the sample comes from the top ten. The sequenced sample was blood. The receptor source for this set is a man aged 30 to 45 in good health.

The rearrangement uses TRBV28 and TRBJ2-1; 11 nucleotides match TRBD2. J gave up 0 bases and V 7 bases, and 8 bases lay outside the gene matches. The CDR3 extends over 17 amino acids. Looked up from germline, CDR1 is MDHEN and CDR2 is SYDVKM. CDR3 sequence: CASTPGLAGSSYNEQFF. CDR3 bases: TGTGCCAGCACCCCTGGACTAGCGGGTTCCTCCTACAATGAGCAGTTCTTC. Filled out from reference TRBV28 and TRBJ2-1, the complete variable domain reads DVKVTQSSRYLVKRTGEKVFLECVQDMDHENMFWYRQDPGLGLRLIYFSYDVKMKEKGDIPEGYSVSREKKERFSLILESASTNQTSMYLCASTPGLAGSSYNEQFFGPGTRLTVL.

The chain has TRBV30 and TRBJ2-1; a weak D match, TRBD2 (5 bases). V dropped 7 bases and J dropped 3 bases, with 7 bases sitting between them. Germline values: CDR1 GTSNPN, CDR2 SVGIG (reference sequence). This CDR3 comprises 11 residues. CDR3 loop: CALRGYNEQFF. The DNA of the CDR3 is TGTGCCTTACGGGGCTACAATGAGCAGTTCTTC.

The chain carries TRBV10-3 and TRBJ1-2; a weak D match, TRBD1 (5 bases). This CDR3 has 13 residues. From germline, CDR1 is ENHRY and CDR2 SYGVKD. The V gene lost 6 bases and the J gene lost 2 bases, with 10 bases spanning the gap. The CDR3 region has the DNA TGTGCCATCAGGGTACAGGACAACTATGGCTACACCTTC. Translation gives CAIRVQDNYGYTF.

The V and J genes are TRBV7-9 and TRBJ2-1; D is unresolved. Germline CDR1 and CDR2: SEHNR and FQNEAQ (reference sequence). The germline V and J ends were trimmed by 1 base and 2 bases, with 6 bases remaining between them. The CDR3 extends over 14 amino acids. In DNA form, the CDR3 reads TGTGCCAGCAGCTTAGGGATAGCCTACAATGAGCAGTTCTTC. Protein product: CASSLGIAYNEQFF.

The sample holds a few counts of this clone. The genes are TRBV6-5 and TRBJ1-3; D ambiguous. Trimming removed 6 bases from V and 2 bases from J, with 14 bases in between. This CDR3 has 15 amino acids. Germline V gene data show CDR1 as MNHEY and CDR2 as SVGAGI. The CDR3 reads CASSAVGVAGNTIYF. The CDR3 DNA is TGTGCCAGCAGCGCCGTCGGAGTCGCTGGAAACACCATATATTTT.

This sequence joins TRBV5-1 and TRBJ2-1; 8 nucleotides match TRBD2. V lost 5 bases and J lost 7; bases outside the gene matches: 11. CDR1 and CDR2 (germline): SGHRS, YFSETQ. The length of the CDR3 is 15 residues. As DNA, the CDR3 is TGCGCCAGCAGTGGAACTAGCGGAGGGCTAAATGAGCAGTTCTTC. Its protein is CASSGTSGGLNEQFF. The full variable domain, rest sourced from reference TRBV5-1 and TRBJ2-1, is KAGVTQTPRYLIKTRGQQVTLSCSPISGHRSVSWYQQTPGQGLQFLFEYFSETQRNKGNFPGRFSGRQFSNSRSEMNVSTLELGDSALYLCASSGTSGGLNEQFFGPGTRLTVL.

The rearrangement joins TRBV28 to TRBJ1-1; 7 bases are shared with TRBD1. The CDR3 contains 16 residues. V dropped 6 bases and J dropped 2; count of bases not matched to a gene: 12. CDR1 and CDR2 (germline): MDHEN, SYDVKM. CDR3 amino acids: CASSRGQDIVNTEAFF. The DNA of the CDR3 is TGTGCCAGCAGCCGTGGACAGGATATAGTAAACACTGAAGCTTTCTTT.

The chain carries TRBV5-4 and TRBJ1-1; D possibly corresponds to TRBD1 (5 bases). The germline V gene has CDR1 SGHNT and CDR2 YYREEE (reference sequence). The ends were cut back, 1 base at V and 2 bases at J, with 9 bases in the middle. CDR3 length equals 14 residues. This CDR3 is CASSLSGRNTEAFF. For the CDR3, the DNA is TGTGCCAGCAGCTTGTCGGGACGTAACACTGAAGCTTTCTTT.

V is TRBV7-9 and J is TRBJ1-2; 7 positions agree with TRBD1. The CDR3 extends over 15 amino acids. Trimming at V came to 6 bases and at J to 2 bases, leaving 9 bases not matched to a gene. CDR1 and CDR2 from the germline V gene are SEHNR and FQNEAQ (reference sequence). The CDR3 nucleotides are TGTGCCAGCAGGGAGACAGGGTCGGAGAACTATGGCTACACCTTC. Translated, it gives CASRETGSENYGYTF.

V usage is TRBV27 and J usage is TRBJ1-2; tentatively, D is TRBD1 (6 bases). The ends were cut back, 5 bases at V and 5 bases at J, with 9 bases in the middle. This CDR3 contains 12 residues. Germline loops: CDR1 MNHEY, CDR2 SMNVEV (reference sequence). The CDR3 nucleotides are TGTGCCAGCAGTATCGACAGGTATGGCTACACCTTC. It translates to CASSIDRYGYTF.

The chain combines TRBV30 with TRBJ1-2; D gene uncertain. Germline CDR1 and CDR2: GTSNPN and SVGIG (reference sequence). Trimming pared 2 bases from V and 14 bases from J, leaving 18 bases between. The CDR3 loop spans 12 amino acids. The CDR3 loop reads CAWSSERQLVTF. The CDR3 bases are TGTGCCTGGAGTTCAGAGAGGCAGTTAGTGACCTTC.

The chain employs TRBV30 and TRBJ1-2, with TRBD1 matching 8 bases. Germline-derived CDR1 and CDR2 are GTSNPN and SVGIG (reference sequence). The CDR3 contains 16 residues. V lost 0 bases, J lost 0 bases, and 6 bases stayed unmatched. This CDR3 is CAWSVWTGKANYGYTF. The CDR3 region has the DNA TGTGCCTGGAGTGTCTGGACAGGGAAGGCTAACTATGGCTACACCTTC.

V is TRBV11-3 and J is TRBJ1-3; D is unresolved. The germline V gene has CDR1 SGHNT and CDR2 YENEEA. Trimming left V 4 bases short and J 3 bases short, with 13 bases between. There are 15 residues in the CDR3. The CDR3: CASSSVRQSGNTIYF. CDR3 nucleotides: TGTGCCAGCAGCTCCGTCCGCCAGAGTGGAAACACCATATATTTT.

The V gene is TRBV6-5, the J gene TRBJ2-6, with no clear D. The length of the CDR3 is 15 residues. The germline V and J ends were trimmed by 3 bases and 2 bases, with 8 bases remaining between them. CDR1 MNHEY and CDR2 SVGAGI come from the germline V gene. The CDR3 coding sequence is TGTGCCAGCAGTTATGGAGAAACTGGGGCCAACGTCCTGACTTTC. Protein sequence: CASSYGETGANVLTF.